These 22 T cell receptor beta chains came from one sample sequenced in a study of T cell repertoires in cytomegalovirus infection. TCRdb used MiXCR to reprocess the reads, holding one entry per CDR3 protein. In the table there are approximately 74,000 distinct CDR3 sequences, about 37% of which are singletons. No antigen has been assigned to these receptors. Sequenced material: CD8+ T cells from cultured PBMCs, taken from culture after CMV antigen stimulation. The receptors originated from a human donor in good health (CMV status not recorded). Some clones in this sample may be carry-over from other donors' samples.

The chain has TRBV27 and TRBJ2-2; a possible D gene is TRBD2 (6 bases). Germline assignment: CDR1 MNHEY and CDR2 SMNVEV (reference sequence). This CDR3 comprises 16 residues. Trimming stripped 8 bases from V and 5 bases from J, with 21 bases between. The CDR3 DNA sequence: TGTGCCAGCGGTCATTACCAGGGCGGGGTAACCGGGGAGCTGTTTTTT. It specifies CASGHYQGGVTGELFF.

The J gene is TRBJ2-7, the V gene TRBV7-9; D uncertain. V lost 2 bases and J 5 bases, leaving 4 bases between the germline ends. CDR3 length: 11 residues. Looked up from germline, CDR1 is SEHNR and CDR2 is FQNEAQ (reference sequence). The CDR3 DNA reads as TGTGCCAGCAGCTTACAGGACGAGCAGTACTTC. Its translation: CASSLQDEQYF.

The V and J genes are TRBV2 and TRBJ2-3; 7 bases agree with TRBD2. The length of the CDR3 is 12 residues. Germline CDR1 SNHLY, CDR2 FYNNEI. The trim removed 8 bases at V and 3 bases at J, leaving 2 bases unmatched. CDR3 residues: CASERGTDTQYF. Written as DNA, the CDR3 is TGTGCCAGCGAGCGGGGTACAGATACGCAGTATTTT.

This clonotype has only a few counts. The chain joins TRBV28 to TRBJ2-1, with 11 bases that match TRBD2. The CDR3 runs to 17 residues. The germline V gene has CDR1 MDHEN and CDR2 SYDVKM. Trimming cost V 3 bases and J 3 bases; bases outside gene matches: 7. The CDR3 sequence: CASSLRVAGGYYNEQFF. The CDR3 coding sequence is TGTGCCAGCAGTTTGCGGGTAGCGGGAGGGTACTACAATGAGCAGTTCTTC.

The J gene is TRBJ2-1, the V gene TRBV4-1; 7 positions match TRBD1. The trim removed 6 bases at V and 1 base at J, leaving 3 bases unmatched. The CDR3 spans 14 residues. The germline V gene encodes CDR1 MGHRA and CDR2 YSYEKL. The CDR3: CASSTGESYNEQFF. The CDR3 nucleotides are TGCGCCAGCAGTACAGGGGAGTCCTACAATGAGCAGTTCTTC.

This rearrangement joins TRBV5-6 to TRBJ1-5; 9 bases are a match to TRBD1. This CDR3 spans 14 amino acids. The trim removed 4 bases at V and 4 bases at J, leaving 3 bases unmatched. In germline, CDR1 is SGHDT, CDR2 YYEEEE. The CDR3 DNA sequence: TGTGCCAGCAGCCCCGGGACAGGGAATCAGCCCCAGCATTTT. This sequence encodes CASSPGTGNQPQHF.

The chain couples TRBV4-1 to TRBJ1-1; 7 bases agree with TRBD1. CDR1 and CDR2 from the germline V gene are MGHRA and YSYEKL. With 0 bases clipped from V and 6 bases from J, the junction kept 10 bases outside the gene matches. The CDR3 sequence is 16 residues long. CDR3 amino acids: CASSQDEVGGYPEAFF. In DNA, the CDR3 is TGCGCCAGCAGCCAAGATGAAGTAGGGGGCTACCCTGAAGCTTTCTTT.

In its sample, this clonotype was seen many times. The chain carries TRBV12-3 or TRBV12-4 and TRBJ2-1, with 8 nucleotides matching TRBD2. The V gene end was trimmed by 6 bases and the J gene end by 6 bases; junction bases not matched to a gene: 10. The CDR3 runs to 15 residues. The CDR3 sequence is CASSRTSGGANEQFF. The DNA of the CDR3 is TGTGCCAGCAGCCGCACTAGCGGAGGTGCCAATGAGCAGTTCTTC.

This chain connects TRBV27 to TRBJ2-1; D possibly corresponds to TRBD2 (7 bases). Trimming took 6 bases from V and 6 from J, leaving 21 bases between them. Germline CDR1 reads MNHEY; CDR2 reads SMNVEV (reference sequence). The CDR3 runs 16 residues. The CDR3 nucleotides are TGTGCCAGCAGCCTTGGGGGGGCATCCACCCTCAATGAGCAGTTCTTC. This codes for CASSLGGASTLNEQFF.

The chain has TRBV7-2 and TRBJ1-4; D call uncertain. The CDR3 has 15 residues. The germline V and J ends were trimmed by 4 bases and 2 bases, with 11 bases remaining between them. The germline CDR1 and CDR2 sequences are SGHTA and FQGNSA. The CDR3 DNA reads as TGTGCCAGCAGCTCAGAGGTGTTTACTAATGAAAAACTGTTTTTT. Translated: CASSSEVFTNEKLFF.

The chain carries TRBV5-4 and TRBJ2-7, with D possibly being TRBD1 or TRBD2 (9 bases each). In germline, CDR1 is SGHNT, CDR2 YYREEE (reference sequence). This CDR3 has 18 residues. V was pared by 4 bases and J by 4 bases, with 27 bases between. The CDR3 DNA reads TGTGCCAGCAGCGCCTCTTCTTCTAGCGGGACAGGGATGTACGAGCAGTACTTC. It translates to CASSASSSSGTGMYEQYF.

The CDR3 DNA reads as TGTGCCAGCAGCTTAGACAGCAACTATGGCTACACCTTC. It is translated as CASSLDSNYGYTF. This chain connects TRBV7-6 to TRBJ1-2; D unresolved. This CDR3 spans 13 amino acids. Trimming shortened V by 1 base and J by 2 bases, and 5 bases separated the two germline ends. The V gene's germline CDR1 is SGHVS and CDR2 FNYEAQ.

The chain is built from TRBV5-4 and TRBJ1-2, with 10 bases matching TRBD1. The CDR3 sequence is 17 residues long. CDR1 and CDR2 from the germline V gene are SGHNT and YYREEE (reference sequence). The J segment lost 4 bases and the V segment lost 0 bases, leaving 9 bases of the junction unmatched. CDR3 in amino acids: CASSLGIGQGEFYGYTF. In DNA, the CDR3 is TGTGCCAGCAGCTTGGGAATCGGACAGGGGGAGTTCTATGGCTACACCTTC.

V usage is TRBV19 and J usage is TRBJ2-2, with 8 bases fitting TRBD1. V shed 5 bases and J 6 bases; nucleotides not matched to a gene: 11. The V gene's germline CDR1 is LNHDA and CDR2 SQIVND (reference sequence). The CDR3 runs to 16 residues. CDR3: CASSAETGDLAGELFF. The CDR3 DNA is TGTGCCAGTAGTGCAGAGACAGGGGACCTAGCCGGGGAGCTGTTTTTT.

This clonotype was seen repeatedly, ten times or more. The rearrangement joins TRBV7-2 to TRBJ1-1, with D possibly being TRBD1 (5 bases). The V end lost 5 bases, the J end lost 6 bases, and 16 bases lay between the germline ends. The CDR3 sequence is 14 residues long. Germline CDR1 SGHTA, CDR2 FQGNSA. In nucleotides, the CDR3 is TGTGCCAGCAGCCCAGCAGGGTTATTGGCTGAAGCTTTCTTT. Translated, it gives CASSPAGLLAEAFF. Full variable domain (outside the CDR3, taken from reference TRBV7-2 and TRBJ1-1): GAGVSQSPSNKVTEKGKDVELRCDPISGHTALYWYRQSLGQGLEFLIYFQGNSAPDKSGLPSDRFSAERTGGSVSTLTIQRTQQEDSAVYLCASSPAGLLAEAFFGQGTRLTVV.

CDR3 loop: CASSQGQGLNTEAFF. In nucleotides, the CDR3 is TGTGCCAGCAGTCAAGGACAGGGACTGAACACTGAAGCTTTCTTT. The V call is TRBV7-9, the J call TRBJ1-1; 8 nucleotides match TRBD1. This CDR3 is built from 15 residues. V lost 6 bases and J lost 0; bases outside the gene matches: 6. Germline V lookup: CDR1 SEHNR, CDR2 FQNEAQ (reference sequence).

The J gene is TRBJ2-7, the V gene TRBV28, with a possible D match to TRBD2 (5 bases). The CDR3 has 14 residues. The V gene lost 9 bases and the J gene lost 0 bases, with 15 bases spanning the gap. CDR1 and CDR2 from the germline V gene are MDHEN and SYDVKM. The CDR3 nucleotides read TGTGCCAGTTTGCGCGAGGGCGGCTCCTACGAGCAGTACTTC. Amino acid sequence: CASLREGGSYEQYF.

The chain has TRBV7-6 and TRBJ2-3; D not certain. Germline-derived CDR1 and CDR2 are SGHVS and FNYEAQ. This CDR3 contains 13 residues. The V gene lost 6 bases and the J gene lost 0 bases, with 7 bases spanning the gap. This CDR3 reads CASSGFSTDTQYF. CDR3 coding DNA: TGTGCCAGCAGTGGTTTTAGCACAGATACGCAGTATTTT. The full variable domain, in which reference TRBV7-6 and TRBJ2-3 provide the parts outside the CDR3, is GAGVSQSPRYKVTKRGQDVALRCDPISGHVSLYWYRQALGQGPEFLTYFNYEAQQDKSGLPNDRFSAERPEGSISTLTIQRTEQRDSAMYRCASSGFSTDTQYFGPGTRLTVL.

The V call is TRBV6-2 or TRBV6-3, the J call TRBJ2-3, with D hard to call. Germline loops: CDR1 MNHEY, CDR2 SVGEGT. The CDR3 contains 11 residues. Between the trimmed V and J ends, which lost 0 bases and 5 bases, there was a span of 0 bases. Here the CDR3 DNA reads TGTGCCAGCAGTTACTCAGATACGCAGTATTTT. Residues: CASSYSDTQYF.

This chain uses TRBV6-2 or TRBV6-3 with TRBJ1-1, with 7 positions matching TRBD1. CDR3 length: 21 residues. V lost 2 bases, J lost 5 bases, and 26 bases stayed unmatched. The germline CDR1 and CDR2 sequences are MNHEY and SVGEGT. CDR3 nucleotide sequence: TGTGCCAGCAGTTACGGCGGTACCGCAATTTTGGGCAGGGGGAGTAGGACTGAAGCTTTCTTT. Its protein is CASSYGGTAILGRGSRTEAFF.

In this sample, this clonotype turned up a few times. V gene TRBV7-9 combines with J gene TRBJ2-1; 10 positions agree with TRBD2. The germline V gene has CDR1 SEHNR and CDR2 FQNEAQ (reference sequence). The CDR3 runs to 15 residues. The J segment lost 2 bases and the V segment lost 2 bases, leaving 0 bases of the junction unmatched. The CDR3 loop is CASSLTSGAYNEQFF. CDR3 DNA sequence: TGTGCCAGCAGCTTAACTAGCGGGGCCTACAATGAGCAGTTCTTC.

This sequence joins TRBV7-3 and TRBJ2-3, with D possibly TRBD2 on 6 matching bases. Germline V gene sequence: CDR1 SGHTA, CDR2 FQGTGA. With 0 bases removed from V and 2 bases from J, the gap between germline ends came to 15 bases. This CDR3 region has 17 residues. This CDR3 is CASSLTGGAELTDTQYF. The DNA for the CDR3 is TGTGCCAGCAGCTTAACGGGGGGAGCGGAGCTCACAGATACGCAGTATTTT.